The next 11 T cell receptor beta chains were all read from a single sample in a study of shared clonotypes between healthy human individuals. Some clones are missing from TCRdb's copy, which holds only in-frame ones; the method was immunoSEQ multiplex PCR. The repertoire holds fewer than 2.5 million clones, with more than 85% as singletons. Material for sequencing was naive CD4+ T cells from PBMCs. Described subset: CD45RA+ positively selected. All receptors derive from a man aged 18 to 30 in good health. Some clones in this sample may be carry-over from other donors' samples.

Comment on this clone: The conserved phenylalanine or tryptophan is not found at the CDR3 terminus, so this likely reflects a read error. V gene TRBV28 combines with J gene TRBJ2-7, with D unclear. Per germline, CDR1 MDHEN and CDR2 SYDVKM. The CDR3 sequence is 14 residues long. The V end was cut by 7 bases, the J end by 7 bases, with 20 bases between. The CDR3 DNA follows: TGTGCCAGCAACTGGCTAGTCAGGAGCGAAGAGCAGTACCTC. Translated, it gives CASNWLVRSEEQYL.

This chain joins TRBV7-2 and TRBJ2-2, with D perhaps assigned TRBD1 or TRBD2 (6 bases each). Germline V gives CDR1 SGHTA, CDR2 FQGNSA. The CDR3 loop spans 15 amino acids. The V end was cut by 2 bases, the J end by 6 bases, with 13 bases between. CDR3 region: CASSLRGDSAGELFF. The CDR3 DNA reads TGTGCCAGCAGCTTAAGGGGGGACTCAGCCGGGGAGCTGTTTTTT.

This clone showed up just once. The V gene is TRBV5-1, the J gene TRBJ2-3; tentatively, D is TRBD1 or TRBD2 (6 bases each). Trimming took off 1 base at V and 4 bases at J, with 13 bases between the two ends. Germline CDR1 reads SGHRS; CDR2 reads YFSETQ. The CDR3 length is 15 residues. The CDR3 loop is CASSLRRGSSDTQYF. Here the CDR3 DNA reads TGCGCCAGCAGCTTGAGGAGGGGGTCGTCAGATACGCAGTATTTT.

The chain carries TRBV29-1 and TRBJ2-3, with 7 bases aligning to TRBD1. Trimming cost V 6 bases and J 4 bases; bases outside gene matches: 7. Germline V gene lookup returns CDR1 SQVTM and CDR2 ANQGSEA. The CDR3 sequence is 13 residues long. The CDR3 is CSVHTGVPDTQYF. The CDR3 DNA reads as TGCAGCGTCCACACAGGGGTACCAGATACGCAGTATTTT.

This rearrangement joins TRBV18 to TRBJ2-2, with 12 bases fitting TRBD2. Unmatched junction bases numbered 4, after V lost 2 bases and J lost 0 bases. Per the germline V gene, CDR1 is KGHSH and CDR2 is LQKENI. This CDR3 spans 18 amino acids. The CDR3 DNA is TGTGCCAGCTCACCATCAGCTAGCGGGAGGGCGAACACCGGGGAGCTGTTTTTT. Protein product: CASSPSASGRANTGELFF.

On this clone itself: Other DNA sequences from this sample encode an identical CDR3 as well. The chain carries TRBV5-1 and TRBJ1-4, with D tentatively TRBD1 (5 bases). V dropped 0 bases and J dropped 8 bases, with 11 bases sitting between them. There are 14 residues in the CDR3. The germline gives CDR1 SGHRS, CDR2 YFSETQ. The CDR3 is CASSLVTEGEKLFF. The CDR3 DNA sequence: TGCGCCAGCAGCTTGGTGACGGAGGGGGAAAAACTGTTTTTT.

This chain connects TRBV21-1 to TRBJ2-7; TRBD1 is taken as the D call from the table, unchecked against the DNA. TRBV21-1 is marked as a pseudogene. The CDR3 loop spans 15 amino acids. The CDR3 spells CASSKLGRGGHEQYF. The CDR3 nucleotides read TGTGCCAGCAGCAAATTGGGCCGAGGGGGCCACGAGCAGTACTTC.

The J gene is TRBJ2-5, the V gene TRBV4-1; unclear D gene. The J call may be incorrect, as the DNA end agrees better with TRBJ2-7. Germline loops: CDR1 MGHRA, CDR2 YSYEKL. The CDR3 is made up of 16 amino acids. The CDR3 bases are TGCGCCAGCAGCCAAGGGCCATCACCTAGCTCCTACGAGCAGTACTTC. Residues: CASSQGPSPSSYEQYF.

On this clone: Other DNA sequences within the sample encode an identical CDR3. V usage is TRBV7-2 and J usage is TRBJ2-7, with TRBD1 as a possible D gene (5 bases). V dropped 1 base and J dropped 4 bases, with 11 bases sitting between them. The CDR3 runs 14 residues. CDR1 and CDR2 (germline): SGHTA, FQGNSA. The CDR3 DNA reads as TGTGCCAGCAGCTTAGTAGGCCAGGGATACGAGCAGTACTTC. Amino acids: CASSLVGQGYEQYF.

The chain combines TRBV18 with TRBJ1-2; a weak D match, TRBD1 (6 bases). CDR1 and CDR2 (germline): KGHSH, LQKENI. The V end lost 1 base, the J end lost 1 base, and 10 bases lay between the germline ends. This CDR3 comprises 15 residues. CDR3 sequence reads: CASSPRQDINYGYTF. The CDR3 nucleotides read TGTGCCAGCTCACCACGACAGGATATTAACTATGGCTACACCTTC.

V and J are TRBV30 and TRBJ1-2; 11 bases line up with TRBD1. The germline CDR1 and CDR2 sequences are GTSNPN and SVGIG (reference sequence). The CDR3 is made up of 16 amino acids. With 0 bases clipped from V and 3 bases from J, the junction kept 6 bases outside the gene matches. In DNA form, the CDR3 reads TGTGCCTGGAGTGTATCCCGGACAGGGGGCGACTATGGCTACACCTTC. This codes for CAWSVSRTGGDYGYTF.